This T cell receptor beta chain was retrieved from a study of T cell changes during pregnancy in multiple sclerosis. The data were produced by immunoSEQ multiplex PCR, yet TCRdb's version contains in-frame clones alone and is incomplete. Of about 50,000 clones in the sample, 92% were seen once. From germline, CDR1 is SEHNR and CDR2 FQNEAQ (reference sequence). V dropped 1 base and J dropped 4 bases, with 12 bases sitting between them. CDR3 length equals 15 residues. The chain carries TRBV7-9 and TRBJ2-3, with TRBD1 as a possible D gene (6 bases). Specimen: CD4+ T cells from peripheral blood mononuclear cells, collected after pregnancy. This TCR was recovered from a female donor with multiple sclerosis, enrolled in a pregnancy study. The CDR3 DNA reads as TGTGCCAGCAGCTTAGATACAGGGACGGCAGATACGCAGTATTTT. It translates to CASSLDTGTADTQYF.